Sequencing of this TCR beta chain was carried out in a study of blood T cell repertoires in COVID-19. In the study overall: PBMCs, B-cell-depleted T cells, or T cells were the source of the cDNA or gDNA that made up the material.

Some clones are missing from TCRdb's copy, which holds only in-frame ones; the method was immunoSEQ multiplex PCR. The table shows 200,000 or so clones, with just under 85% occurring only once. This CDR3 comprises 15 residues. Germline loops: CDR1 MGHDK, CDR2 SYGVNS. V was trimmed by 11 bases and J by 6 bases, leaving 22 bases between them. The sequence was collected from a woman in her 70s with active or convalescent COVID-19. The sample consisted of peripheral blood. This sequence joins TRBV25-1 and TRBJ1-4, with TRBD1 as a possible D gene (6 bases). CDR3 in DNA: TGTGCCGGAGAACCCTCAGGGGCCTATGATGAAAAACTGTTTTTT. The encoded protein is CAGEPSGAYDEKLFF. Complete variable domain (other parts from reference TRBV25-1 and TRBJ1-4): EADIYQTPRYLVIGTGKKITLECSQTMGHDKMYWYQQDPGMELHLIHYSYGVNSTEKGDLSSESTVSRIRTEHFPLTLESARPSHTSQYLCAGEPSGAYDEKLFFGSGTQLSVL.